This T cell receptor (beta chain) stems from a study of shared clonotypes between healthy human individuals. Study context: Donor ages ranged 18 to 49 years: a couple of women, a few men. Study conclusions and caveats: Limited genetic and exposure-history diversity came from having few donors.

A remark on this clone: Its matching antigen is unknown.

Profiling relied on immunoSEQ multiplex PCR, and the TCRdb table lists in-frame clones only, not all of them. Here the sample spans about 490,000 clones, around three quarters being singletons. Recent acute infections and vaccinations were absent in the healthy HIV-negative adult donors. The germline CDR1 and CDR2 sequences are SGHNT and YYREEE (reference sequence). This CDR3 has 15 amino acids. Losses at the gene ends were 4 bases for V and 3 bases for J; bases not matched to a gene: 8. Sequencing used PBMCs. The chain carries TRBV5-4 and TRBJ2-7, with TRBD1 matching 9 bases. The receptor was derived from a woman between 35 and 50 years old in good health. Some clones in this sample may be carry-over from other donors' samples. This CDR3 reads CASSSGTGSIYEQYF. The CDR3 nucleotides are TGTGCCAGCAGCAGCGGGACAGGGTCCATCTACGAGCAGTACTTC.